This T cell receptor beta chain was documented in a study of control samples from healthy donors and cancer patients. Some clones are missing from TCRdb's copy, which holds only in-frame ones; the method was immunoSEQ multiplex PCR. The sample records over 100,000 clones, about 89% being singletons. The sequence derives from a woman aged 45-60 years in good health. The material sequenced was blood.

The CDR3 nucleotides read TGTGCCAGCAGCCGCACGACGGTCCGCGGAAACACCATATATTTT. Its translation: CASSRTTVRGNTIYF. V and J are TRBV6-5 and TRBJ1-3; the D is unclear. V was clipped by 6 bases and J by 4 bases, with 16 bases between them. This CDR3 is built from 15 residues. The germline gives CDR1 MNHEY, CDR2 SVGAGI.